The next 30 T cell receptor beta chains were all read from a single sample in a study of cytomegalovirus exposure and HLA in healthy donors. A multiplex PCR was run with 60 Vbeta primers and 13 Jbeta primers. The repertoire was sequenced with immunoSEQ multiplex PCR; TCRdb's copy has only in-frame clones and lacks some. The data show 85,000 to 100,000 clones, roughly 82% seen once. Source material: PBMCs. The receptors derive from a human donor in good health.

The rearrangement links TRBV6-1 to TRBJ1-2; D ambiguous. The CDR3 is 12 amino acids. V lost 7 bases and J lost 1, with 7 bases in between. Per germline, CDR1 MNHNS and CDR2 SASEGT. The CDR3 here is CASKSVNYGYTF. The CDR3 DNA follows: TGTGCCAGCAAGAGTGTTAACTATGGCTACACCTTC.

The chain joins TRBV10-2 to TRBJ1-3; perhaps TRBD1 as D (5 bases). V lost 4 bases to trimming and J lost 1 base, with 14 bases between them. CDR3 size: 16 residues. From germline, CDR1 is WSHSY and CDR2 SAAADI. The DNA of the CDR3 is TGCGCCAGCAGTGGAACAGAAAAGGGGTCTGGAAACACCATATATTTT. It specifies CASSGTEKGSGNTIYF.

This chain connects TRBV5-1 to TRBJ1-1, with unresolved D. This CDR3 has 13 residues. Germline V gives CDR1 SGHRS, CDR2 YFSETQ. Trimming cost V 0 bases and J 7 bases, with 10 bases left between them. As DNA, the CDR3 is TGCGCCAGCAGCTTGGTGGAGGGAGGTGAAGCTTTCTTT. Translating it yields CASSLVEGGEAFF.

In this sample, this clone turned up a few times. The CDR3 here is CASTPGGSQPQHF. The CDR3, as DNA: TGTGCCAGCACCCCGGGGGGGAGTCAGCCCCAGCATTTT. V usage is TRBV6-5 and J usage is TRBJ1-5; a possible D gene is TRBD1 (5 bases). The CDR3 is made up of 13 amino acids. CDR1 is MNHEY and CDR2 is SVGAGI in the germline V gene. Deletions cut 7 bases from V and 6 bases from J, with 13 bases between.

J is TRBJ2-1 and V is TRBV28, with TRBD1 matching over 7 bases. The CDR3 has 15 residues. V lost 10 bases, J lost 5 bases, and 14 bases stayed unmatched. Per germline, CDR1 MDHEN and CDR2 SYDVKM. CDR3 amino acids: CATRPPRGLNNEQFF. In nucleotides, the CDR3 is TGTGCCACCCGTCCCCCGAGGGGGCTAAACAATGAGCAGTTCTTC.

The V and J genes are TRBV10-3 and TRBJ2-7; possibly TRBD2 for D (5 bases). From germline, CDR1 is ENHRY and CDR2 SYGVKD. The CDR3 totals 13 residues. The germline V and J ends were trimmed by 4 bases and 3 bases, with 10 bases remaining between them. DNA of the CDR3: TGTGCCATCAGTGGCGGGTTAGACTACGAGCAGTACTTC. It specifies CAISGGLDYEQYF.

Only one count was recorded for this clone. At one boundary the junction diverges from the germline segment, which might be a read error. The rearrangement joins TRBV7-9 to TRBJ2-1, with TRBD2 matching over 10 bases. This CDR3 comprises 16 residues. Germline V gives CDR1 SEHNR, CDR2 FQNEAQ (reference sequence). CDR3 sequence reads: CSSSPNRLAGDNEQFF. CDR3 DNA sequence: TGTTCCAGCAGCCCAAACAGACTAGCGGGTGACAATGAGCAGTTCTTC.

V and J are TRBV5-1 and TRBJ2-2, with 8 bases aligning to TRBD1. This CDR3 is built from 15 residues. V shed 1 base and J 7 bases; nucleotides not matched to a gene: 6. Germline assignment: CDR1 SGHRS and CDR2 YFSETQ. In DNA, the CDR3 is TGCGCCAGCAGCTTGACAGGGGGATTAGTCGGGGAGCTGTTTTTT. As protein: CASSLTGGLVGELFF.

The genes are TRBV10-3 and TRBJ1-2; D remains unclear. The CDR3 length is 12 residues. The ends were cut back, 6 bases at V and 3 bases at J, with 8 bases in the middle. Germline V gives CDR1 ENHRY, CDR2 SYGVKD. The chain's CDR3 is CAISPRDYGYTF. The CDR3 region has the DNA TGTGCCATCAGCCCCCGGGACTATGGCTACACCTTC.

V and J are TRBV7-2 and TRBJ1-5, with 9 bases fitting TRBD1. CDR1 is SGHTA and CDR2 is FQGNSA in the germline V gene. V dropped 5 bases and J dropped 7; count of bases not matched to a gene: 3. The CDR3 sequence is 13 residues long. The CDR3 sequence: CASSATGGQPQHF. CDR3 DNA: TGTGCCAGCAGCGCCACAGGGGGCCAGCCCCAGCATTTT. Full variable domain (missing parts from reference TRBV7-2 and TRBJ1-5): GAGVSQSPSNKVTEKGKDVELRCDPISGHTALYWYRQSLGQGLEFLIYFQGNSAPDKSGLPSDRFSAERTGGSVSTLTIQRTQQEDSAVYLCASSATGGQPQHFGDGTRLSIL.

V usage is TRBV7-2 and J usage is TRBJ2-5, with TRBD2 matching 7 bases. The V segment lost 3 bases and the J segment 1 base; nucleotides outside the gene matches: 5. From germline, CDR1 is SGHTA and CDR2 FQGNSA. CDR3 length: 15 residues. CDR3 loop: CASSLGGEGQETQYF. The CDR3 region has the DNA TGTGCCAGCAGCTTGGGAGGGGAGGGCCAAGAGACCCAGTACTTC.

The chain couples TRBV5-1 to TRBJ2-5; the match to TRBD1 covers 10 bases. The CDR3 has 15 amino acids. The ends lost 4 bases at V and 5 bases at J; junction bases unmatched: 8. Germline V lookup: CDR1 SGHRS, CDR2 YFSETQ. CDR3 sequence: CASSETGGPWETQYF. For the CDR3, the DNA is TGCGCCAGCAGCGAGACAGGGGGCCCATGGGAGACCCAGTACTTC.

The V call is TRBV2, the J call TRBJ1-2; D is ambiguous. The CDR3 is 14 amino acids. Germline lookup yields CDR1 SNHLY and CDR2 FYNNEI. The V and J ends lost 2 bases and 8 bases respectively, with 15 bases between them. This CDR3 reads CASSELVSASGYTF. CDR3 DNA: TGTGCCAGCAGTGAACTGGTCAGTGCCTCGGGCTACACCTTC. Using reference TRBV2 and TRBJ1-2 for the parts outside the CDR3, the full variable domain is EPEVTQTPSHQVTQMGQEVILRCVPISNHLYFYWYRQILGQKVEFLVSFYNNEISEKSEIFDDQFSVERPDGSNFTLKIRSTKLEDSAMYFCASSELVSASGYTFGSGTRLTVV.

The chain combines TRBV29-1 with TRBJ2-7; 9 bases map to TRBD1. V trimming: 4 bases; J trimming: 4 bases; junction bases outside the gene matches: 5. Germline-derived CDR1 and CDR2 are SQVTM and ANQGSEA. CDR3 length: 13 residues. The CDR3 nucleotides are TGCAGCGTTGTTTGGGACAGGGAGTACGAGCAGTACTTC. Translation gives CSVVWDREYEQYF.

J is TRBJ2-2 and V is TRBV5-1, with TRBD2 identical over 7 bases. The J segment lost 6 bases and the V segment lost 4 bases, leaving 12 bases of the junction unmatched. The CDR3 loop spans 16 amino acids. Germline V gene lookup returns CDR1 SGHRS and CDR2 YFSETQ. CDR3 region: CASSLAAGAAAGELFF. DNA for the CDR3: TGCGCCAGCAGCCTGGCGGCGGGAGCGGCTGCCGGGGAGCTGTTTTTT. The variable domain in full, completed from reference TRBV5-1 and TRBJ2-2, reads KAGVTQTPRYLIKTRGQQVTLSCSPISGHRSVSWYQQTPGQGLQFLFEYFSETQRNKGNFPGRFSGRQFSNSRSEMNVSTLELGDSALYLCASSLAAGAAAGELFFGEGSRLTVL.

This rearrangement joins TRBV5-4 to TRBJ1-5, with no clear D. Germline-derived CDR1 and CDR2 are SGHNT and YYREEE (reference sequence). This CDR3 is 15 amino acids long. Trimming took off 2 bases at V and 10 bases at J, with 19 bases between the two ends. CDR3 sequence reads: CASSFLSPRELPQHF. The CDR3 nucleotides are TGTGCCAGCAGCTTCCTGTCTCCTCGGGAACTCCCCCAGCATTTT.

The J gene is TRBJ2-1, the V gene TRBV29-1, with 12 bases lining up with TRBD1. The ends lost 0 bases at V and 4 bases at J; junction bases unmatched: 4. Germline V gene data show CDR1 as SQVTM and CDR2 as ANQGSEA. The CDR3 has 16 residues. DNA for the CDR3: TGCAGCGTTGAAGAAGGGACAGGGGGCGCGTACAATGAGCAGTTCTTC. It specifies CSVEEGTGGAYNEQFF.

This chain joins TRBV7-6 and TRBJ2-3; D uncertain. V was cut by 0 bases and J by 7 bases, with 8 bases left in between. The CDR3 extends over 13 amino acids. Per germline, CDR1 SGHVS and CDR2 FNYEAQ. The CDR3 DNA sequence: TGTGCCAGCAGCTTAGCTACAGCCAATACGCAGTATTTT. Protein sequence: CASSLATANTQYF.

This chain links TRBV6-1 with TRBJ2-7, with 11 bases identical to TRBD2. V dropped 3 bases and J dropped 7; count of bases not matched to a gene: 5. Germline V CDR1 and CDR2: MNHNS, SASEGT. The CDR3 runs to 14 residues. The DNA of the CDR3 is TGTGCCAGCAGTGAGGGACTAGCGGTCTGGGAGCAGTACTTC. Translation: CASSEGLAVWEQYF.

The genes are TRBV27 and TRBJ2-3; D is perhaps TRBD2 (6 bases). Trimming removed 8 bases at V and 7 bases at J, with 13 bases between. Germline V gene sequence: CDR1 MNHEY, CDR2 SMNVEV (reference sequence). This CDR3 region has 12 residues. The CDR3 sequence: CASSTRGNTQYF. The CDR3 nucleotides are TGTGCCAGCTCTACTCGGGGGAATACGCAGTATTTT.

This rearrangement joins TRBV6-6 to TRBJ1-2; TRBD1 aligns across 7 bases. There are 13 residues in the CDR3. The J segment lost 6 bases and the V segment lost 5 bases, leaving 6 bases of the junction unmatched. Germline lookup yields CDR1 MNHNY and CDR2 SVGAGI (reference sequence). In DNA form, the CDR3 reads TGTGCCAGCAGTAACGACAGGGACCATGGCTACACCTTC. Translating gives CASSNDRDHGYTF.

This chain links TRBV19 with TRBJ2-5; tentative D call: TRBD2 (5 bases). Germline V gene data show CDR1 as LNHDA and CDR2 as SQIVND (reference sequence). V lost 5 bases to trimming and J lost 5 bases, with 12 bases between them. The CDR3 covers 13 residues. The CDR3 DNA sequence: TGTGCCAGTAGTGCAAGAGGGAGTGAGACCCAGTACTTC. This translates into CASSARGSETQYF.

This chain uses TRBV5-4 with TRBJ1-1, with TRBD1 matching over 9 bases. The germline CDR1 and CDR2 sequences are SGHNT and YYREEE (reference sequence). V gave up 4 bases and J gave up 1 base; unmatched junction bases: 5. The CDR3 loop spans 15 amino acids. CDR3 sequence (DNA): TGTGCCAGCAGCGGGAAGGGACAGGGGAACACTGAAGCTTTCTTT. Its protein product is CASSGKGQGNTEAFF.

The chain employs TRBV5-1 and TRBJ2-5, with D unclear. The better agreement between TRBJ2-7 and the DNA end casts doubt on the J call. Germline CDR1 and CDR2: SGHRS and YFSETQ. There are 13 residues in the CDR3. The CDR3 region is CASSPSPVYEQYF. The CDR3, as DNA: TGCGCCAGCAGCCCATCCCCCGTTTACGAGCAGTACTTC.

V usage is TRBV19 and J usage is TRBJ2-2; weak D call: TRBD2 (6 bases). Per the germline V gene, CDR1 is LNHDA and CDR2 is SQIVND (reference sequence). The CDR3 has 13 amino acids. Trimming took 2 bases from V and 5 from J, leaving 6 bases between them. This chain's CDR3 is CASSIRGTGELFF. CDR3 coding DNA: TGTGCCAGTAGTATACGGGGGACCGGGGAGCTGTTTTTT. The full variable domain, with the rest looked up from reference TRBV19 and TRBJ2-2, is DGGITQSPKYLFRKEGQNVTLSCEQNLNHDAMYWYRQDPGQGLRLIYYSQIVNDFQKGDIAEGYSVSREKKESFPLTVTSAQKNPTAFYLCASSIRGTGELFFGEGSRLTVL.

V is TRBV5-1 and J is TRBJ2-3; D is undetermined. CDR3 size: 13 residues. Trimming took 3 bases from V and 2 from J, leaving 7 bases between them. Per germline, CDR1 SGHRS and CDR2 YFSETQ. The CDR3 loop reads CASSSIITDTQYF. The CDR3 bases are TGCGCCAGCAGCTCAATCATCACAGATACGCAGTATTTT.

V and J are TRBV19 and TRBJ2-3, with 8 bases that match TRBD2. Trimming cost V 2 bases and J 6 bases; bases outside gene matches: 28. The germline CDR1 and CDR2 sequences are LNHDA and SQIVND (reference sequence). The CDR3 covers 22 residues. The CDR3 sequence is CASSIRPEGPRWTSPTIDTQYF. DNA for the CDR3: TGTGCCAGTAGTATAAGGCCCGAGGGGCCCCGATGGACTAGCCCTACGATCGATACGCAGTATTTT.

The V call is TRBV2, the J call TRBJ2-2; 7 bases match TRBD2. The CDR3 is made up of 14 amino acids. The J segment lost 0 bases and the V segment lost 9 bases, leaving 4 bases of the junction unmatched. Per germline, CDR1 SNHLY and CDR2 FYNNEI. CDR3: CARGGTSNTGELFF. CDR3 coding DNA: TGTGCCAGGGGGGGGACCTCGAACACCGGGGAGCTGTTTTTT. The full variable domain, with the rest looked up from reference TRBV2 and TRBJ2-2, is EPEVTQTPSHQVTQMGQEVILRCVPISNHLYFYWYRQILGQKVEFLVSFYNNEISEKSEIFDDQFSVERPDGSNFTLKIRSTKLEDSAMYFCARGGTSNTGELFFGEGSRLTVL.

CDR3 bases: TGTGCCACGTCGTCCTCCTATGGCTACACCTTC. The encoded protein is CATSSSYGYTF. V usage is TRBV6-1 and J usage is TRBJ1-2; no firm D call. The germline V gene has CDR1 MNHNS and CDR2 SASEGT. This CDR3 is 11 amino acids long. V was pared by 10 bases and J by 4 bases, with 10 bases between.

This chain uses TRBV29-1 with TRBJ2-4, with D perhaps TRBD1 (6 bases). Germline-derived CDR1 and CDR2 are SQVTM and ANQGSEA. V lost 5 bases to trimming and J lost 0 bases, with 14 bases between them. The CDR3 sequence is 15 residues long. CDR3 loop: CSVLLQGLAKNIQYF. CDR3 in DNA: TGCAGCGTTTTATTACAGGGCTTAGCCAAAAACATTCAGTACTTC.